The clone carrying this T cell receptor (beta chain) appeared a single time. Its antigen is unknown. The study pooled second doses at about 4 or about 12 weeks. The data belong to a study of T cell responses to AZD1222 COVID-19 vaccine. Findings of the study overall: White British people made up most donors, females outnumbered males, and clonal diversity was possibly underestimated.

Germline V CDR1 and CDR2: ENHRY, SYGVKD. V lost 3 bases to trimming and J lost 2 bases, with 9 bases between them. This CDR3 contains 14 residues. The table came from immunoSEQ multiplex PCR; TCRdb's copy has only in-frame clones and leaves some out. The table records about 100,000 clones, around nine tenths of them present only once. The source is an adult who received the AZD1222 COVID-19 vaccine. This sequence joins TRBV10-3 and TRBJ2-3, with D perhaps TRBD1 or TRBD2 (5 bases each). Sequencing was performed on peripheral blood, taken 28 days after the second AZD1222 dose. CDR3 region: CAISESGPTDTQYF. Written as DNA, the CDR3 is TGTGCCATCAGTGAATCGGGACCCACAGATACGCAGTATTTT.